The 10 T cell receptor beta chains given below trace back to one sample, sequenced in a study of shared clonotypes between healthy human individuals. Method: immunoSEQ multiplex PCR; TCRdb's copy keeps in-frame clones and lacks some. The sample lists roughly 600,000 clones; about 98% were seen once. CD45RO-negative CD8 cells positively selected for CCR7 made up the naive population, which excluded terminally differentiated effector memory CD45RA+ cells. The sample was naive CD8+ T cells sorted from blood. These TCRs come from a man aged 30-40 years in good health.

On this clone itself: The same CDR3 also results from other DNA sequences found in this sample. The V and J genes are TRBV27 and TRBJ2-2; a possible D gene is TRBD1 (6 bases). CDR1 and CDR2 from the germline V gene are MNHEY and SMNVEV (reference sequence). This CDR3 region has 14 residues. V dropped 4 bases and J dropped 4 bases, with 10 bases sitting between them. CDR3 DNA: TGTGCCAGCAGTTCAGGACAGCTCACCGGGGAGCTGTTTTTT. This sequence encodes CASSSGQLTGELFF.

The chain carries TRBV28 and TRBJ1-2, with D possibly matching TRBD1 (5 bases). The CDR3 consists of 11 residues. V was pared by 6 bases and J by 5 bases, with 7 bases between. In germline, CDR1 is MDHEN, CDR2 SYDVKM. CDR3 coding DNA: TGTGCCAGCAGAAAGGGGTATGGCTACACCTTC. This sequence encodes CASRKGYGYTF.

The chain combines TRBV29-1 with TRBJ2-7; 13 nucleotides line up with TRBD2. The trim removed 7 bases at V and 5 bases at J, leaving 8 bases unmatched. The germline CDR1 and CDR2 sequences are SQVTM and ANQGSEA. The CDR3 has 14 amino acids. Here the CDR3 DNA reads TGCAGCGCTGGGACTAGCGGGACTTTGGACGAGCAGTACTTC. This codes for CSAGTSGTLDEQYF.

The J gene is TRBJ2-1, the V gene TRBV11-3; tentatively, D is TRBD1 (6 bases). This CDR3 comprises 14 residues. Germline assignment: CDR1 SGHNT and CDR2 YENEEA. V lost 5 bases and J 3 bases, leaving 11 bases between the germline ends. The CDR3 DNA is TGTGCCAGCAGCGTACAACAGGGCTACAATGAGCAGTTCTTC. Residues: CASSVQQGYNEQFF.

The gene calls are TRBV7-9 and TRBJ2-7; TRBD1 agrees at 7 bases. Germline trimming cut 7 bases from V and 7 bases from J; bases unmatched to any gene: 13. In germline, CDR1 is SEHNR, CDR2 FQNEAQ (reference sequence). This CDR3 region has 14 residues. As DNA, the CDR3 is TGTGCCAGCACTCCCCCGGACAGGTCGGGTGAGCAGTACTTC. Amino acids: CASTPPDRSGEQYF.

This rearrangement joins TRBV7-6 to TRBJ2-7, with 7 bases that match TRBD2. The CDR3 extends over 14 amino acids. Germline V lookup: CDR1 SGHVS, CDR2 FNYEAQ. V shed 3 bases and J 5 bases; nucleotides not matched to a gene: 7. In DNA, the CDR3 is TGTGCCAGCAGCTTGGGAGGGGAGTCCCACGAGCAGTACTTC. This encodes CASSLGGESHEQYF. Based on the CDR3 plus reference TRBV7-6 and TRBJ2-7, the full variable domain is GAGVSQSPRYKVTKRGQDVALRCDPISGHVSLYWYRQALGQGPEFLTYFNYEAQQDKSGLPNDRFSAERPEGSISTLTIQRTEQRDSAMYRCASSLGGESHEQYFGPGTRLTVT.

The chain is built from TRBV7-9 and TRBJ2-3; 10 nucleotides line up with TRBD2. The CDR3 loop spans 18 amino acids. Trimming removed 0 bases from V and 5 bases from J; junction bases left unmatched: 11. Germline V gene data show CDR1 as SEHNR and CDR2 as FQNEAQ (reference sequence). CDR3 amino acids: CASSLAGPSGSVKDTQYF. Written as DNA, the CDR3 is TGTGCCAGCAGCTTAGCGGGGCCTAGCGGGAGTGTTAAAGATACGCAGTATTTT.

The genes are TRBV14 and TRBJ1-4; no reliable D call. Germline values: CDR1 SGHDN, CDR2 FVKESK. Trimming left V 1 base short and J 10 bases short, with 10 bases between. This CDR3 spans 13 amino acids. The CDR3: CASSQGGYGKLFF. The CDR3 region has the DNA TGTGCCAGCAGCCAAGGAGGGTACGGAAAACTGTTTTTT.

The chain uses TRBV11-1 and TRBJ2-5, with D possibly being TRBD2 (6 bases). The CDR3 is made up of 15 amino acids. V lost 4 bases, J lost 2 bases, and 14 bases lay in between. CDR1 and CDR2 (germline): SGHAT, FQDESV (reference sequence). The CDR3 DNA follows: TGTGCCAGCAGCTCCCCCCGGGACTCACAAGAGACCCAGTACTTC. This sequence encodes CASSSPRDSQETQYF.

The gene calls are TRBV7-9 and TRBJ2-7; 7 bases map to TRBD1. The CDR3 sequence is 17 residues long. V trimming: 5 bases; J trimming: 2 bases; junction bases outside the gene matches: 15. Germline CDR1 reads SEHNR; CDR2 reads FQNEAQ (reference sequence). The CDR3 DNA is TGTGCCAGCAGCGTTGCCGCCCGGGACAGTAATCCCTACGAGCAGTACTTC. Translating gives CASSVAARDSNPYEQYF.